The present T cell receptor beta chain was sequenced within a study of graft-versus-host responses after intestinal transplantation. The CDR3 spans 11 residues. V was clipped by 6 bases and J by 7 bases, with 10 bases between them. Germline CDR1 reads SEHNR; CDR2 reads FQNEAQ (reference sequence). This clone was found once. Its target is unknown. Some clones are missing from TCRdb's copy, which holds only in-frame ones; the method was immunoSEQ multiplex PCR. The data contain about 66,000 clones, 90% of them seen just once; the ten biggest clones take up approximately 1.3%. V gene TRBV7-9 combines with J gene TRBJ2-7, with D unresolved. Material: unstimulated CD8+ T cells sorted from spleen or lymph node cells, obtained before intestinal transplant. The clonotype comes from a human donor who received an intestinal transplant. The CDR3: CASSYNTEQYF. In DNA, the CDR3 is TGTGCCAGCAGTTATAACACGGAGCAGTACTTC.